These 29 T cell receptor beta chains share one sample of origin, sequenced in a study of graft-versus-host responses after intestinal transplantation. Repertoires were generated with immunoSEQ multiplex PCR, while TCRdb's copy carries only in-frame clones and drops some. The sample holds some 46,000 clones, around 96% seen once. The specimen comprised PBMCs, sampled more than 310 days after intestinal transplant. The receptors were sampled from a human patient who received an intestinal transplant, so some T cells may come from the graft donor.

The V gene is TRBV6-6, the J gene TRBJ1-5; D unclear. The germline gives CDR1 MNHNY, CDR2 SVGAGI (reference sequence). V was cut by 0 bases and J by 7 bases, with 7 bases left in between. There are 13 residues in the CDR3. The CDR3 sequence: CASSYSNGQPQHF. In nucleotides, the CDR3 is TGTGCCAGCAGTTACTCGAATGGGCAGCCCCAGCATTTT.

V gene TRBV2 combines with J gene TRBJ1-4; 7 bases agree with TRBD1. The germline CDR1 and CDR2 sequences are SNHLY and FYNNEI. J gave up 4 bases and V 6 bases, and 11 bases lay outside the gene matches. CDR3 size: 16 residues. The CDR3 spells CASRPIDRAFNEKLFF. In DNA, the CDR3 is TGTGCCAGCAGGCCTATTGACAGGGCCTTTAATGAAAAACTGTTTTTT.

This sequence joins TRBV18 and TRBJ2-5, with 8 positions matching TRBD1. J was trimmed by 1 base and V by 3 bases; bases with no gene match: 4. This CDR3 region has 15 residues. Germline V CDR1 and CDR2: KGHSH, LQKENI. The chain's CDR3 is CASSPLGTGQETQYF. The CDR3 DNA reads as TGTGCCAGCTCACCGTTAGGGACAGGCCAAGAGACCCAGTACTTC. Full variable domain (outside the CDR3, taken from reference TRBV18 and TRBJ2-5): NAGVMQNPRHLVRRRGQEARLRCSPMKGHSHVYWYRQLPEEGLKFMVYLQKENIIDESGMPKERFSAEFPKEGPSILRIQQVVRGDSAAYFCASSPLGTGQETQYFGPGTRLLVL.

CDR3 sequence (DNA): TGTGCCAGTAGTGGAAGAAGCGGGATTAGATACAATGAGCAGTTCTTC. Translated: CASSGRSGIRYNEQFF. The chain has TRBV19 and TRBJ2-1, with 7 nucleotides matching TRBD2. Germline CDR1 and CDR2: LNHDA and SQIVND (reference sequence). V lost 5 bases, J lost 4 bases, and 11 bases stayed unmatched. The CDR3 runs to 16 residues. Supplemented by reference TRBV19 and TRBJ2-1, the full variable domain reads DGGITQSPKYLFRKEGQNVTLSCEQNLNHDAMYWYRQDPGQGLRLIYYSQIVNDFQKGDIAEGYSVSREKKESFPLTVTSAQKNPTAFYLCASSGRSGIRYNEQFFGPGTRLTVL.

The V gene is TRBV5-1, the J gene TRBJ2-1; weak D call: TRBD2 (5 bases). Germline-derived CDR1 and CDR2 are SGHRS and YFSETQ. The CDR3 has 15 residues. V was cut by 1 base and J by 6 bases, with 14 bases left in between. The CDR3 nucleotides are TGCGCCAGCAGCTTGCCGGGATATCCCTCCAATGAGCAGTTCTTC. It encodes CASSLPGYPSNEQFF.

As DNA, the CDR3 is TGTGCCAGCAGCCAAGAAGTAGCGGGGGGCTACGAGCAGTACTTC. Translated: CASSQEVAGGYEQYF. The rearrangement links TRBV4-2 to TRBJ2-5; TRBD2 matches at 10 bases. The J call is doubtful: the DNA matches TRBJ2-7 better. The CDR3 sequence is 15 residues long. The V gene's germline CDR1 is LGHNA and CDR2 YNFKEQ.

The chain recombines TRBV11-3 with TRBJ1-1, with a weak D call TRBD1 (5 bases). This CDR3 comprises 13 residues. V was clipped by 0 bases and J by 5 bases, with 7 bases between them. Germline V CDR1 and CDR2: SGHNT, YENEEA. The CDR3 bases are TGTGCCAGCAGCTTAGATCAGGGAACTGAAGCTTTCTTT. Translated, it gives CASSLDQGTEAFF.

In the case of this clone: Lacking the conserved final phenylalanine or tryptophan, this CDR3 likely reflects a read error. Because the CDR3's place on the DNA is in doubt, the DNA is left out and the CDR3 is given as listed by TCRdb. The chain is built from TRBV7-9 and TRBJ1-2. CDR1 is SEHNR, CDR2 FQNEAQ, per germline (reference sequence). The CDR3 spans 11 amino acids, including both terminal residues. CDR3: CASSRAYGYAL.

The gene calls are TRBV19 and TRBJ1-2; 7 bases are a match to TRBD1. Trimming removed 6 bases from V and 5 bases from J; junction bases left unmatched: 12. The CDR3 has 15 amino acids. CDR1 is LNHDA and CDR2 is SQIVND in the germline V gene (reference sequence). In DNA form, the CDR3 reads TGTGCCAGTAGCCAGTGGGGGACAGATGATTATGGCTACACCTTC. Its protein is CASSQWGTDDYGYTF.

This sequence joins TRBV27 and TRBJ1-5, with no clear D. The CDR3 extends over 14 amino acids. Germline CDR1 reads MNHEY; CDR2 reads SMNVEV (reference sequence). The germline V and J ends were trimmed by 2 bases and 0 bases, with 5 bases remaining between them. The CDR3 is CASSLAHSNQPQHF. As DNA, the CDR3 is TGTGCCAGCAGTTTAGCCCATAGCAATCAGCCCCAGCATTTT.

This chain joins TRBV6-5 and TRBJ2-7; 7 nucleotides agree with TRBD1. The trim removed 3 bases at V and 0 bases at J, leaving 2 bases unmatched. Germline CDR1 is MNHEY and CDR2 is SVGAGI. The CDR3 consists of 14 residues. DNA for the CDR3: TGTGCCAGCAGTTATGGACAGGCCTCCTACGAGCAGTACTTC. Protein sequence: CASSYGQASYEQYF.

The chain uses TRBV7-2 and TRBJ2-7; D not resolved. In germline, CDR1 is SGHTA, CDR2 FQGNSA. The V and J ends lost 1 base and 1 base respectively, with 8 bases between them. This CDR3 comprises 14 residues. The CDR3 nucleotides are TGTGCCAGCAGCTTAGAACTCCGGTCCTACGAGCAGTACTTC. This gives the protein CASSLELRSYEQYF.

The J gene is TRBJ2-3, the V gene TRBV5-1; D is unresolved. Trimming removed 0 bases at V and 4 bases at J, with 6 bases between. This CDR3 is built from 13 residues. Germline lookup yields CDR1 SGHRS and CDR2 YFSETQ. CDR3 amino acids: CASSLGPADTQYF. The CDR3 coding sequence is TGCGCCAGCAGCTTGGGCCCCGCAGATACGCAGTATTTT.

The J gene is TRBJ2-5, the V gene TRBV10-2; tentative D call: TRBD1 (6 bases). Germline loops: CDR1 WSHSY, CDR2 SAAADI. The CDR3 loop spans 15 amino acids. V was trimmed by 2 bases and J by 5 bases, leaving 15 bases between them. The CDR3: CASSEVGATSETQYF. In DNA, the CDR3 is TGCGCCAGCAGTGAGGTGGGGGCCACTAGTGAGACCCAGTACTTC.

The V call is TRBV7-9, the J call TRBJ1-2; D remains unclear. Germline lookup yields CDR1 SEHNR and CDR2 FQNEAQ (reference sequence). Trimming shortened V by 5 bases and J by 8 bases, and 18 bases separated the two germline ends. The CDR3 is made up of 14 amino acids. CDR3 loop: CASSPNLGSGGYTF. In DNA form, the CDR3 reads TGTGCCAGCAGCCCTAATCTCGGGAGCGGGGGCTACACCTTC.

This sequence joins TRBV10-3 and TRBJ2-1; 10 bases fit TRBD2. The trim removed 3 bases at V and 4 bases at J, leaving 3 bases unmatched. This CDR3 contains 15 residues. Germline V CDR1 and CDR2: ENHRY, SYGVKD. The CDR3 nucleotides read TGTGCCATCAGTGATGGACTAGCGGTATACAATGAGCAGTTCTTC. Translating gives CAISDGLAVYNEQFF.

The chain is built from TRBV9 and TRBJ1-2, with D hard to call. Trimming shortened V by 0 bases and J by 3 bases, and 12 bases separated the two germline ends. Germline values: CDR1 SGDLS, CDR2 YYNGEE. The CDR3 covers 15 residues. CDR3 nucleotide sequence: TGTGCCAGCAGCGTAGGAGGGCGGGAGGACTATGGCTACACCTTC. This encodes CASSVGGREDYGYTF.

The rearrangement uses TRBV9 and TRBJ2-1; 8 nucleotides agree with TRBD2. The CDR3 length is 16 residues. With V trimmed by 3 bases and J by 4 bases, 9 bases remained unmatched. Germline CDR1 SGDLS, CDR2 YYNGEE. DNA of the CDR3: TGTGCCAGCAGCGGGTCACCGACTAGCGCTTACAATGAGCAGTTCTTC. It codes for CASSGSPTSAYNEQFF. The full variable domain, completed using reference TRBV9 and TRBJ2-1, is DSGVTQTPKHLITATGQRVTLRCSPRSGDLSVYWYQQSLDQGLQFLIQYYNGEERAKGNILERFSAQQFPDLHSELNLSSLELGDSALYFCASSGSPTSAYNEQFFGPGTRLTVL.

The chain couples TRBV13 to TRBJ2-3, with 13 bases lining up with TRBD2. The CDR3 contains 17 residues. CDR1 is PRHDT and CDR2 is FYEKMQ in the germline V gene (reference sequence). V dropped 5 bases and J dropped 6; count of bases not matched to a gene: 11. DNA of the CDR3: TGTGCCAGCAGCATGGACCGACTAGCGGGGGGCCCCGATACGCAGTATTTT. It translates to CASSMDRLAGGPDTQYF. The variable domain in full, with the rest retrieved from reference TRBV13 and TRBJ2-3, is AAGVIQSPRHLIKEKRETATLKCYPIPRHDTVYWYQQGPGQDPQFLISFYEKMQSDKGSIPDRFSAQQFSDYHSELNMSSLELGDSALYFCASSMDRLAGGPDTQYFGPGTRLTVL.

Points on this clone: This same CDR3 is encoded by further DNA sequences in the sample. The V and J genes are TRBV7-9 and TRBJ1-2, with D uncertain. This CDR3 has 13 amino acids. The germline CDR1 and CDR2 sequences are SEHNR and FQNEAQ (reference sequence). V was pared by 0 bases and J by 5 bases, with 7 bases between. The CDR3 bases are TGTGCCAGCAGCTTAGCCGGAGCATATGGCTACACCTTC. It yields the protein CASSLAGAYGYTF.

This sequence joins TRBV2 and TRBJ2-2; 10 nucleotides align to TRBD2. After removal of 3 bases from V and 7 bases from J, the junction contained 2 bases not matched to a gene. From germline, CDR1 is SNHLY and CDR2 FYNNEI. The CDR3 sequence is 14 residues long. For the CDR3, the DNA is TGTGCCAGCAGTGATAGCGGGAGGTACGGGGAGCTGTTTTTT. Its protein is CASSDSGRYGELFF.

The genes are TRBV12-5 and TRBJ1-3; D is uncertain. Germline V lookup: CDR1 LGHNT, CDR2 FRNRAP. V lost 0 bases to trimming and J lost 0 bases, with 9 bases between them. The CDR3 sequence is 16 residues long. CDR3 bases: TGTGCTAGTGGTTTGGTACAGACTTACTCTGGAAACACCATATATTTT. Encoded protein: CASGLVQTYSGNTIYF.

J is TRBJ1-2 and V is TRBV19; possibly TRBD1 for D (5 bases). CDR1 and CDR2 from the germline V gene are LNHDA and SQIVND (reference sequence). Trimming cost V 5 bases and J 3 bases, with 13 bases left between them. This CDR3 has 14 amino acids. The CDR3 DNA reads TGTGCCAGTAGTGCCAGGGTTATGGACTATGGCTACACCTTC. It encodes CASSARVMDYGYTF.

The chain has TRBV12-5 and TRBJ2-1; 9 bases line up with TRBD2. V gave up 5 bases and J gave up 6 bases; unmatched junction bases: 11. The CDR3 is 16 residues long. From germline, CDR1 is LGHNT and CDR2 FRNRAP. DNA for the CDR3: TGTGCTAGTGGTCCACTCCGCGGGGGGGCGGTCAATGAGCAGTTCTTC. As protein: CASGPLRGGAVNEQFF.

This clone was detected only once. The chain combines TRBV6-5 with TRBJ2-2; D is unclear. CDR1 and CDR2 (germline): MNHEY, SVGAGI. The CDR3 spans 15 residues. Trimming took off 11 bases at V and 4 bases at J, with 20 bases between the two ends. CDR3 in amino acids: CAVGGLKGFTGELFF. The CDR3 DNA sequence: TGTGCCGTAGGCGGCCTAAAGGGATTCACCGGGGAGCTGTTTTTT.

The rearrangement joins TRBV5-4 to TRBJ1-2; 7 positions agree with TRBD1. The CDR3 covers 16 residues. Trimming cost V 0 bases and J 0 bases; bases outside gene matches: 5. Germline V gene data show CDR1 as SGHNT and CDR2 as YYREEE (reference sequence). CDR3 nucleotides: TGTGCCAGCAGCTTGGGACAGGGTGCGGCTAACTATGGCTACACCTTC. This translates into CASSLGQGAANYGYTF.

The V and J genes are TRBV5-6 and TRBJ1-5; tentatively, D is TRBD1 (5 bases). V lost 1 base to trimming and J lost 6 bases, with 26 bases between them. Per the germline V gene, CDR1 is SGHDT and CDR2 is YYEEEE. The CDR3 is 19 residues long. This chain's CDR3 is CASSLKWGNWVDESQPQHF. CDR3 DNA sequence: TGTGCCAGCAGCTTGAAATGGGGGAATTGGGTCGATGAATCTCAGCCCCAGCATTTT. Full variable domain (outside the CDR3, taken from reference TRBV5-6 and TRBJ1-5): DAGVTQSPTHLIKTRGQQVTLRCSPKSGHDTVSWYQQALGQGPQFIFQYYEEEERQRGNFPDRFSGHQFPNYSSELNVNALLLGDSALYLCASSLKWGNWVDESQPQHFGDGTRLSIL.

The rearrangement uses TRBV29-1 and TRBJ1-1; no clear D gene. Trimming removed 1 base from V and 4 bases from J, with 4 bases in between. CDR1 SQVTM and CDR2 ANQGSEA come from the germline V gene. The CDR3 consists of 11 residues. The DNA for the CDR3 is TGCAGCGTTGAAGCCGGCACTGAAGCTTTCTTT. This translates into CSVEAGTEAFF.

The chain is built from TRBV5-1 and TRBJ2-2, with D unresolved. The V end lost 6 bases, the J end lost 3 bases, and 12 bases lay between the germline ends. Germline V gene sequence: CDR1 SGHRS, CDR2 YFSETQ. CDR3 length: 14 residues. For the CDR3, the DNA is TGCGCCAGCACCCCCTTTAAACACACCGGGGAGCTGTTTTTT. Translated: CASTPFKHTGELFF.